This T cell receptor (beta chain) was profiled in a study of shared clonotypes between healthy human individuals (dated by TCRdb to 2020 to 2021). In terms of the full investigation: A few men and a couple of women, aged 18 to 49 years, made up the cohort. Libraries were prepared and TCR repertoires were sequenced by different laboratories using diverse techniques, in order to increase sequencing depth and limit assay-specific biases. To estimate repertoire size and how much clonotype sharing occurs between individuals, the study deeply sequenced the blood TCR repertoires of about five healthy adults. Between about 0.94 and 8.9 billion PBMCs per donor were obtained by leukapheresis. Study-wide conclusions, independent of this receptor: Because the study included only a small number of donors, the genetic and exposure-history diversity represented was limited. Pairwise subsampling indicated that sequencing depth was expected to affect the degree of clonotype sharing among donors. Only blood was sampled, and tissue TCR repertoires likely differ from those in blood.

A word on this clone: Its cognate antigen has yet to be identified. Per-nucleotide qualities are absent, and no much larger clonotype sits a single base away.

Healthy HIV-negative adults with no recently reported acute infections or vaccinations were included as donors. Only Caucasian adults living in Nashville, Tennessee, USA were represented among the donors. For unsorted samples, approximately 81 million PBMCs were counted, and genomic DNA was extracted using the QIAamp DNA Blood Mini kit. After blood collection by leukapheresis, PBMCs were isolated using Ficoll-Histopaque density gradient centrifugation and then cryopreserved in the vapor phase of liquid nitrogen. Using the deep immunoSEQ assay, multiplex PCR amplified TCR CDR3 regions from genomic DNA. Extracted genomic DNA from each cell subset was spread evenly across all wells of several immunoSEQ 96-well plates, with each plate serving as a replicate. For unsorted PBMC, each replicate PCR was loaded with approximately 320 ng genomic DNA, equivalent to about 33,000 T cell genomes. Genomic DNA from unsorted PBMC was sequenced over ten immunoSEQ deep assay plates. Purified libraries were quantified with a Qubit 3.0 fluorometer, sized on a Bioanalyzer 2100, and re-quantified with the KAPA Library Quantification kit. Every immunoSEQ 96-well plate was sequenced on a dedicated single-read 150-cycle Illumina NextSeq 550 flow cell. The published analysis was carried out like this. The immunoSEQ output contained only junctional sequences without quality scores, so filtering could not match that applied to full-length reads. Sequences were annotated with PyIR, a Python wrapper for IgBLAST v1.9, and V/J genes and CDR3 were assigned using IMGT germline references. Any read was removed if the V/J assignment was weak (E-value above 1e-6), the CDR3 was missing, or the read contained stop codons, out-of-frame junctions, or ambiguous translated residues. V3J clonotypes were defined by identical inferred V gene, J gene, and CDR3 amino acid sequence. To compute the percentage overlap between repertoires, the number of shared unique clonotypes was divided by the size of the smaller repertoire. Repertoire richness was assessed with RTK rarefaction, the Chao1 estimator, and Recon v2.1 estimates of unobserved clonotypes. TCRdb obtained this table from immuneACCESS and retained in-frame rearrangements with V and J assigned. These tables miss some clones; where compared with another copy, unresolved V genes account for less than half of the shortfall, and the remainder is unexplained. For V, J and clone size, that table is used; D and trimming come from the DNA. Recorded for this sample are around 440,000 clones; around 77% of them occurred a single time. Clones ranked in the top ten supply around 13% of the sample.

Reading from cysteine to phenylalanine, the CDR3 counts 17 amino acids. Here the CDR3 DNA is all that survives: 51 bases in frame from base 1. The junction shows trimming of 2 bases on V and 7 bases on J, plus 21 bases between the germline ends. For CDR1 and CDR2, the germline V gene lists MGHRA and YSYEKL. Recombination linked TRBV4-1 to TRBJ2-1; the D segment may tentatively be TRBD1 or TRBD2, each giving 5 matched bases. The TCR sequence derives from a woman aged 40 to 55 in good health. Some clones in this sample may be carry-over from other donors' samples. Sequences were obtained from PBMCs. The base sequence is TGCGCCAGCAGCCAAAGTCCCCGGGGCCCGGCTAGGAATGAGCAGTTCTTC. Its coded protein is CASSQSPRGPARNEQFF.